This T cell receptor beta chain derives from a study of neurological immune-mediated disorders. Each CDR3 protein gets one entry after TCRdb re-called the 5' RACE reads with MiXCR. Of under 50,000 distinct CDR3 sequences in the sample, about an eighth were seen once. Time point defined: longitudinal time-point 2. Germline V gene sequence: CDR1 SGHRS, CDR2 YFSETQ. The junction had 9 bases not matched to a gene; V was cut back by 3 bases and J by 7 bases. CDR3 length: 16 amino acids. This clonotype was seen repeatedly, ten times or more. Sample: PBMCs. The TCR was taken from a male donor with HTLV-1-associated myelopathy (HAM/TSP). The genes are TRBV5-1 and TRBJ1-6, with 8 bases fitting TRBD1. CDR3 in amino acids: CASSSTGTGTNSPLHF. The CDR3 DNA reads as TGCGCCAGCAGCTCCACGGGGACAGGAACAAATTCACCCCTCCACTTT.